This T cell receptor beta chain was sequenced for a study of a mutant IDH1 vaccine in newly diagnosed glioma (dated by TCRdb to about 2021). For the study in its entirety: Patients received eight vaccinations in weeks 1, 3, 5, 7, 11, 15, 19 and 23, corresponding to visits V03 through V10. Vaccination began 4-6 weeks after radiotherapy alone, or alongside temozolomide cycles in the chemotherapy-containing groups. Of the approximately 35 treated patients, approximately 62% were male and 37.5% were female, and a mean age of about 37 years was recorded. Prior to enrollment, standard therapy consisting of radiotherapy alone, temozolomide alone, or radiochemotherapy with temozolomide had been administered to patients, with the combination being received by most patients. Six visits were used for peripheral blood collection: V03 (baseline), V05, V07, V10, V12 and V13. For exploratory analyses, around 26 treated patients had longitudinal TCRB deep sequencing done wherever samples were available.

With regard to this clone: What this receptor recognizes is not known. There are no base qualities to consult, and no much larger clone falls within one base.

The intended sense of this specimen's time point label: week 23, last vaccination. Each vaccine dose, consisting of 300 ug of a 20-mer mutant IDH1 peptide in Montanide, was administered subcutaneously with topical imiquimod. The donors had newly diagnosed IDH1-mutant astrocytomas of WHO grade 3 or 4 that showed loss of nuclear ATRX. The samples were drawn from NOA16, a multicentre, single-arm, open-label phase I trial in Germany that tested a mutant IDH1 peptide vaccine in humans for the first time. Genomic DNA for TCRB sequencing was extracted from EDTA blood using the DNeasy Blood and Tissue Kit. Including cysteine and phenylalanine, the CDR3 has 11 amino acids. Here the CDR3 DNA is all that survives: 33 bases in frame from base 1. A distance of 7 bases separates the germline ends of V and J, which lose 2 bases and 6 bases respectively. CDR1 and CDR2 were assigned from the germline V gene (reference sequence) as DFQATT and SNEGSKA.

Broader findings and caveats from the paper: Changes in the top peripheral T cell clonotypes picked up by TCRB sequencing did not appear to be linked to pseudoprogression. It was noted by the authors that analyses of patient blood samples could not be reproduced owing to sample limitations. PBMC samples for TCRB deep sequencing were selected based on availability. Immune responses induced by the vaccine were seen in over 90% of patients across multiple MHC alleles.

The receptor library was made with the immunoSEQ multiplex PCR assay. Rearranged TCR beta chain sequences were amplified using the hsTCRB Kit according to the manufacturer's protocol. TCRB libraries were sequenced on an Illumina MiSeq. The authors processed their data as follows. The proprietary platform of the kit vendor was used for demultiplexing, trimming and gene mapping. TCRdb obtained this table from immuneACCESS and retained in-frame rearrangements with V and J assigned. These tables miss some clones; where compared with another copy, unresolved V genes account for less than half of the shortfall, and the remainder is unexplained. V, J and clone size reflect that table, while D and trimming were determined from the DNA. Recorded for this sample are about 40,000 clones; under 80% of them occurred a single time. The ten most abundant clones make up 5.3% of the sample.

The sequence came from a man aged 50-59 years with glioma. In this chain, TRBV20-1 is recombined with TRBJ1-1; the D gene remains uncertain. The specimen was PBMCs, collected from a glioma patient whose treatment included an IDH1 peptide vaccine. DNA sequence: TGCAGTGCTAGAACGAGGGCTGAAGCTTTCTTT. Translation gives CSARTRAEAFF.